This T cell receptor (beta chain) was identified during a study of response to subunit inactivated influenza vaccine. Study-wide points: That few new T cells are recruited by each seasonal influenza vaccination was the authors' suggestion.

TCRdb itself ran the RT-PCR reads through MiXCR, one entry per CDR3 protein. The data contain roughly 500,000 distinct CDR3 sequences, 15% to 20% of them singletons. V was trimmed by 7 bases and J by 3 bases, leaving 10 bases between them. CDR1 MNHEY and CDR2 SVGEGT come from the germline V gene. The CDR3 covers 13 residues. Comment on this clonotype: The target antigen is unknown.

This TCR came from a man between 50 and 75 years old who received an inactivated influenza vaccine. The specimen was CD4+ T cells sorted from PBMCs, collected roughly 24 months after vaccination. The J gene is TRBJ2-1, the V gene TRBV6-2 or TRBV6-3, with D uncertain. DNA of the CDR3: TGTGCCAGCACACGGCCCAGCTACAATGAGCAGTTCTTC. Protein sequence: CASTRPSYNEQFF.